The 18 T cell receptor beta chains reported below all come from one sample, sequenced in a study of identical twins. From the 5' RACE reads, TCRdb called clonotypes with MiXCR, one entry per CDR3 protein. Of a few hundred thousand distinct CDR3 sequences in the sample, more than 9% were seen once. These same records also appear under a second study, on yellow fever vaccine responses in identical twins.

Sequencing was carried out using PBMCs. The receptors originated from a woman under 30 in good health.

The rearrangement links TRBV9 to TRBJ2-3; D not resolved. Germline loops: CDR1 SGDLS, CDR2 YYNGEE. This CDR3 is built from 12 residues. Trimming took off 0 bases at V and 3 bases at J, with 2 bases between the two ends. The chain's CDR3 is CASSVVTDTQYF. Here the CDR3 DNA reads TGTGCCAGCAGCGTAGTTACAGATACGCAGTATTTT.

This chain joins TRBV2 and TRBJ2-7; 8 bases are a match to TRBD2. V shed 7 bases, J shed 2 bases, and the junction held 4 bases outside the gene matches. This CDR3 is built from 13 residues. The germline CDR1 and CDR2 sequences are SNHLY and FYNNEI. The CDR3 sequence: CASTGLVPYEQYF. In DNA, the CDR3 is TGTGCCAGCACGGGACTAGTTCCCTACGAGCAGTACTTC.

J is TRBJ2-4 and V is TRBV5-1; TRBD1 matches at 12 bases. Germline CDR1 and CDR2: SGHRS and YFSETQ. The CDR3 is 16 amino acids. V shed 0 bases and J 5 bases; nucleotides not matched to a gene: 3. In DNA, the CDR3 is TGCGCCAGCAGCTTGGAGGGGACAGGGGGCGAAAACATTCAGTACTTC. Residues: CASSLEGTGGENIQYF.

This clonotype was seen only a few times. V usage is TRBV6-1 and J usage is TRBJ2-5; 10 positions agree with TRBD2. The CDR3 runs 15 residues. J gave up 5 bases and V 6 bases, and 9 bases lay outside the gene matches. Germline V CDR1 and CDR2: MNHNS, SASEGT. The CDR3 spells CASRRDSGRSETQYF. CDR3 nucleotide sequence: TGTGCCAGCAGGAGGGATAGCGGGAGGTCGGAGACCCAGTACTTC.

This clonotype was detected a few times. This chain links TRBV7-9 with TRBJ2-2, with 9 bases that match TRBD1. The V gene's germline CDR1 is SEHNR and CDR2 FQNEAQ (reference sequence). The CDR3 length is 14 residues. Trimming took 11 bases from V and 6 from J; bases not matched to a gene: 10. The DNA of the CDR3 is TGTGCCGAAAACCGGGACAGGGAGCCCGGGGAGCTGTTTTTT. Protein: CAENRDREPGELFF. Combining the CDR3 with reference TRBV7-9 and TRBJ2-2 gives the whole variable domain DTGVSQNPRHKITKRGQNVTFRCDPISEHNRLYWYRQTLGQGPEFLTYFQNEAQLEKSRLLSDRFSAERPKGSFSTLEIQRTEQGDSAMYLCAENRDREPGELFFGEGSRLTVL.

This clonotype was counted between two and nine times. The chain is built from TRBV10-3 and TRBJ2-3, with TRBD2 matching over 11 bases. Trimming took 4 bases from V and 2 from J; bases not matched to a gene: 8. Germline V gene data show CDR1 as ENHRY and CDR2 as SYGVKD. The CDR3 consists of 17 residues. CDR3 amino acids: CAISGGLAGGSTDTQYF. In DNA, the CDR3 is TGTGCCATCAGTGGTGGCCTAGCGGGAGGCTCCACAGATACGCAGTATTTT.

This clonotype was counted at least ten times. CDR3 coding DNA: TGTGCCAGCAGCGTACCGGGACAATCCTACAATGAGCAGTTCTTC. Translation: CASSVPGQSYNEQFF. V gene TRBV5-6 combines with J gene TRBJ2-1; TRBD1 might be the D (6 bases). V dropped 4 bases and J dropped 1 base, with 12 bases sitting between them. CDR3 length: 15 amino acids. The germline V gene has CDR1 SGHDT and CDR2 YYEEEE.

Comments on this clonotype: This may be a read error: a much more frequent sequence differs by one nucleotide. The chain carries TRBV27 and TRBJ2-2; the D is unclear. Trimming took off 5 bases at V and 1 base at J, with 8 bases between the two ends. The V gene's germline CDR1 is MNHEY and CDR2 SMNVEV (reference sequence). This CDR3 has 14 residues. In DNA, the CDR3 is TGTGCCAGCAGTCCGAAGAAGAACACCGGGGAGCTGTTTTTT. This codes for CASSPKKNTGELFF.

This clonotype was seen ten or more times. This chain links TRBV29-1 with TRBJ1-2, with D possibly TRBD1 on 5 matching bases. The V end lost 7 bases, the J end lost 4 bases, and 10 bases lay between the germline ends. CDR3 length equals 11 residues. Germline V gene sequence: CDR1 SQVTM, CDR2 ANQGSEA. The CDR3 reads CSGREGYGYTF. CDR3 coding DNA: TGCAGCGGCAGGGAAGGCTATGGCTACACCTTC.

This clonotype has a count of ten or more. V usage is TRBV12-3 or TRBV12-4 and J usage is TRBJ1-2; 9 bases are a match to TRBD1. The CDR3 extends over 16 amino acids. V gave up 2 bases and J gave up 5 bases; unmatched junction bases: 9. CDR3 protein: CASSLNTGGGGYGYTF. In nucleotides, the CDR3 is TGTGCCAGCAGTTTAAATACAGGGGGCGGTGGTTATGGCTACACCTTC.

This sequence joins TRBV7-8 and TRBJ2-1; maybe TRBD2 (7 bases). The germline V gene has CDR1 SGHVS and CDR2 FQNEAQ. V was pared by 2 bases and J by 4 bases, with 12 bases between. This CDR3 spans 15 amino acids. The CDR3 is CASSLRGGVYNEQFF. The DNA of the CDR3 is TGTGCCAGCAGCTTAAGAGGGGGGGTTTACAATGAGCAGTTCTTC.

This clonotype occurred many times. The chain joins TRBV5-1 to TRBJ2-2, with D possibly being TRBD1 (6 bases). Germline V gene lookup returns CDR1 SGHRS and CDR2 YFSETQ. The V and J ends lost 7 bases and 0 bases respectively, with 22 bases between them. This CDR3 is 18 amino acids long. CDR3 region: CASSKHARGQANTGELFF. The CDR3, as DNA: TGCGCCAGCTCAAAACATGCCAGGGGACAAGCGAACACCGGGGAGCTGTTTTTT.

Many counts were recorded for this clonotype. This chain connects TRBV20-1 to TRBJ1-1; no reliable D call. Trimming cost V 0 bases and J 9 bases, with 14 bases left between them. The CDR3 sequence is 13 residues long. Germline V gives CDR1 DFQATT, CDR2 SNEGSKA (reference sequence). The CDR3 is CSARDQRQKKAFF. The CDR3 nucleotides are TGCAGTGCTAGAGATCAAAGGCAGAAGAAAGCTTTCTTT.

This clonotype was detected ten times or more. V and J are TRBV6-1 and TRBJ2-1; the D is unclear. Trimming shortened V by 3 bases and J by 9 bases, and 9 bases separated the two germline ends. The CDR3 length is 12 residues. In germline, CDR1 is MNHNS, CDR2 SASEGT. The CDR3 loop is CASSDLIGEQFF. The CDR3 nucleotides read TGTGCCAGCAGTGACCTCATCGGTGAGCAGTTCTTC.

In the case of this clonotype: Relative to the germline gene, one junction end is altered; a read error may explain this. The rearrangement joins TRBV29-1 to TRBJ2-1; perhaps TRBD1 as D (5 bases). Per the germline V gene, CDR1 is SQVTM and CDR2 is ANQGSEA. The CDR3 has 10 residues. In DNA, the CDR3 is TGCAGCGTTGAGACAGCACAGGCCATCTTC. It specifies CSVETAQAIF.

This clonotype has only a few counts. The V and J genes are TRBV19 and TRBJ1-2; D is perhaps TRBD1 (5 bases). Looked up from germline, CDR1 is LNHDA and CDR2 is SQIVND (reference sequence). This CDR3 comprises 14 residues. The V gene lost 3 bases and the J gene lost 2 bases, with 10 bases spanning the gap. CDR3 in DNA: TGTGCCAGTAGTATCCAGCGGGGGAACTATGGCTACACCTTC. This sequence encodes CASSIQRGNYGYTF.

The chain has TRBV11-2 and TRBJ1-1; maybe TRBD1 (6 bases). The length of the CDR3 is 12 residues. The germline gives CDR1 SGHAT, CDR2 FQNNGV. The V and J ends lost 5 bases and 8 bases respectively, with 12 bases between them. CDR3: CASSPTGIEAFF. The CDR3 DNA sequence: TGTGCCAGCAGCCCCACAGGGATAGAAGCTTTCTTT.

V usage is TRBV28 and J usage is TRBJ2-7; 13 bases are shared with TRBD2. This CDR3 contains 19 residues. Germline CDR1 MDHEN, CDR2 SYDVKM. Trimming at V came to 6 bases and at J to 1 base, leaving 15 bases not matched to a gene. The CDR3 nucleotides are TGTGCCAGCAGGACCCCAGGGGGGGGGACTAGCGGGACTTCCTACGAGCAGTACTTC. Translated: CASRTPGGGTSGTSYEQYF. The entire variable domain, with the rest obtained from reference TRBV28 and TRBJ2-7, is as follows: DVKVTQSSRYLVKRTGEKVFLECVQDMDHENMFWYRQDPGLGLRLIYFSYDVKMKEKGDIPEGYSVSREKKERFSLILESASTNQTSMYLCASRTPGGGTSGTSYEQYFGPGTRLTVT.